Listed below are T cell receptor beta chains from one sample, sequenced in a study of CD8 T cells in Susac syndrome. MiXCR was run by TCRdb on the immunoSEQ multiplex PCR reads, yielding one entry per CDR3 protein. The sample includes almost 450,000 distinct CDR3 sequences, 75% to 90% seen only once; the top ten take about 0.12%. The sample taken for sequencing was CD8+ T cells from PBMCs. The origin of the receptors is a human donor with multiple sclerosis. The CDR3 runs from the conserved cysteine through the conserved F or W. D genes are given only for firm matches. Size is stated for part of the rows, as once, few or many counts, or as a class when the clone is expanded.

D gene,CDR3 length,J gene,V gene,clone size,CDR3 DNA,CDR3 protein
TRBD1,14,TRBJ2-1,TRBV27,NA,TGTGCCAGCAGGCCATCGGGACAGGGAAATGAGCAGTTCTTC,CASRPSGQGNEQFF
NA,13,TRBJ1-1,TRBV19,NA,TGTGCCAGTAGTAAAAGGCGGAACACTGAAGCTTTCTTT,CASSKRRNTEAFF
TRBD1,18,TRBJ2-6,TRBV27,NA,TGTGCCAGCAGTTTATTAGGGACAGGGGGCTCTGGGGCCAACGTCCTGACTTTC,CASSLLGTGGSGANVLTF
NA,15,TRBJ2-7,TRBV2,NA,TGTGCCAGCAGTGACCAACTCAGGGGGGGAGAAGAGCAGTACTTC,CASSDQLRGGEEQYF
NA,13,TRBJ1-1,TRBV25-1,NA,TGTGCCAGTGGGGTCCACGGGAGGACTGAAGCTTTCTTT,CASGVHGRTEAFF
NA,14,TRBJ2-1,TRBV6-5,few,TGTGCCAGCAGTCTTAGGGGGGTCTACAATGAGCAGTTCTTC,CASSLRGVYNEQFF
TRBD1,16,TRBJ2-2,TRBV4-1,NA,TGCGCCAGCAGCCTTGACAGGGGGCGCGCCACCGGGGAGCTGTTTTTT,CASSLDRGRATGELFF
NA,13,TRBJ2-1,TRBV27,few,TGTGCCAGCAGTTTATCGATTGGCAATGAGCAGTTCTTC,CASSLSIGNEQFF
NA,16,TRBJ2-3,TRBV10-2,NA,TGCGCCAGCAGTGAGTTCGGATTTTCTAGCACAGATACGCAGTATTTT,CASSEFGFSSTDTQYF
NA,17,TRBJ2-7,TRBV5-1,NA,TGCGCCAGCAGCTTGCCGTCCGAGCGGACAGTCTCCTACGAGCAGTACTTC,CASSLPSERTVSYEQYF
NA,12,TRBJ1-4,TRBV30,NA,TGTGCCTGGACGGACAATAATGAAAAACTGTTTTTT,CAWTDNNEKLFF
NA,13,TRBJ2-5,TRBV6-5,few,TGTGCCAGCAGTTACAGGGGTGGAGAGACCCAGTACTTC,CASSYRGGETQYF
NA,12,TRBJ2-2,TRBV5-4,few,TGTGCCAGCAGCCCGGACCTCGGGGAGCTGTTTTTT,CASSPDLGELFF
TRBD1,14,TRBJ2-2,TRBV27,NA,TGTGCCAGCAGGCGGACAGGGTACACCGGGGAGCTGTTTTTT,CASRRTGYTGELFF
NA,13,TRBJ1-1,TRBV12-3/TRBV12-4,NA,TGTGCCAGCACCATGCGATTTGACAGGCAAGCTTTCTTT,CASTMRFDRQAFF
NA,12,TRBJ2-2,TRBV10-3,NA,TGTGCCACTGGGTACGAAACCGGGGAGCTGTTTTTT,CATGYETGELFF
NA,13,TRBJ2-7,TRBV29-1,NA,TGCAGCGTCGACCTCTCCACAGGGCACGAGCAGTACTTC,CSVDLSTGHEQYF
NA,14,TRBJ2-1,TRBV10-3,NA,TGTGCCATCAGTGAGCCCCTAAACTACAATGAGCAGTTCTTC,CAISEPLNYNEQFF
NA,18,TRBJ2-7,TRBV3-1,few,TGTGCCAGCAGCCAAGTTGGAGACCGGCCCTTTAGACCCTACGAGCAGTACTTC,CASSQVGDRPFRPYEQYF
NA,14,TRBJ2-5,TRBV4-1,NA,TGCGCCAGCAGCCAAGTTGATACCCCCGAGACCCAGTACTTC,CASSQVDTPETQYF
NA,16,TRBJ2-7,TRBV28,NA,TGTGCCAGCAGTTCAACCGACAGGCTTTTCTCCTACGAGCAGTACTTC,CASSSTDRLFSYEQYF
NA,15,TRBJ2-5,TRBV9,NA,TGTGCCAGCAGCGTAGAAGGTAGCTGGGGAGAGACCCAGTACTTC,CASSVEGSWGETQYF
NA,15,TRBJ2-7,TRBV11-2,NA,TGTGCCAGCAGCTTGCTACGGGACCGCGCCTACGAGCAGTACTTC,CASSLLRDRAYEQYF
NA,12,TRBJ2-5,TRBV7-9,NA,TGTGCCAGCAGCTTAGCGGCTGGAGCCCAGTACTTC,CASSLAAGAQYF
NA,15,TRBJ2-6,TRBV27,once,TGTGCCAGCAGTTTATACTCTCGTGGGGCCAACGTCCTGACTTTC,CASSLYSRGANVLTF
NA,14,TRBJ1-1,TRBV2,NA,TGTGCCACCCCGCGGTCGGTCTCGGGGGTAGAAGCTTTCTTT,CATPRSVSGVEAFF
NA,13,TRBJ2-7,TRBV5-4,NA,TGTGCCAGCAGCTTGGAGGCGGCGGGAGAGCAGTACTTC,CASSLEAAGEQYF
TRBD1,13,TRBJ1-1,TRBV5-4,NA,TGTGCCAGCAGCTACGACAGGGTTGATGAAGCTTTCTTT,CASSYDRVDEAFF
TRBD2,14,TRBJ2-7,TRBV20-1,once,TGCAGTGCTAGGAGCGGGGGGGAGGCCTACGAGCAGTACTTC,CSARSGGEAYEQYF
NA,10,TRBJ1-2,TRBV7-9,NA,TGTGCCAGCATCGAGTATGGCTACACCTTC,CASIEYGYTF
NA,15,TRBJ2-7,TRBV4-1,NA,TGCGCCAGCAGCCCTTTGGAGGGAGGATCCTACGAGCAGTACTTC,CASSPLEGGSYEQYF
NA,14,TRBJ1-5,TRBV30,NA,TGTGCCTGGAGTGTAAACCTAAATTTTGAGCCCCAGCATTTT,CAWSVNLNFEPQHF
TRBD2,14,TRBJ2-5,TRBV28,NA,TGTGCCAGCAGTTTAGATGGGCGGGGGGAGACCCAGTACTTC,CASSLDGRGETQYF
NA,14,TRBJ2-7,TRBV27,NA,TGTGCCAGCAGTCAGGGACTGCTAGCGTACGAGCAGTACTTC,CASSQGLLAYEQYF
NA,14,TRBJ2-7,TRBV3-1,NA,TGTGCCAGCAGCCTCCGACTGAGTCAGGACGAGCAGTACTTC,CASSLRLSQDEQYF
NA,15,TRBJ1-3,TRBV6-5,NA,TGTGCCAGCGCACGGGAGGCCTTCTCTGGAAACACCATATATTTT,CASAREAFSGNTIYF
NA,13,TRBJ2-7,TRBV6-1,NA,TGTGCCAGCAGTACGGACATCTCCTACGAGCAGTACTTC,CASSTDISYEQYF
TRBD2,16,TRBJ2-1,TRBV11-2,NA,TGTGCCAGCAGCTTATACGGGACTACCACCTACAATGAGCAGTTCTTC,CASSLYGTTTYNEQFF
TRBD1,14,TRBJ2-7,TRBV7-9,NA,TGTGCCAGCAGCTCGTCGACAGGGGCTGGCGAGCAGTACTTC,CASSSSTGAGEQYF
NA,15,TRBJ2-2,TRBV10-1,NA,TGCGCCAGCAGTCCGGACACGCCGAACACCGGGGAGCTGTTTTTT,CASSPDTPNTGELFF
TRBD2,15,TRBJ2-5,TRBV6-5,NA,TGTGCCAGCAGTGACGGGACTAGCGGCCAAGAGACCCAGTACTTC,CASSDGTSGQETQYF